The subject of this entry is one T cell receptor (beta chain). The record originates from a study of somatic mutations in cytotoxic T cells in rheumatoid arthritis. Profiled with immunoSEQ multiplex PCR; TCRdb holds only in-frame clones, not every one. The sample holds roughly 10,000 clones, 75% to 85% seen once. The length of the CDR3 is 13 residues. The V gene's germline CDR1 is SNHLY and CDR2 FYNNEI. V was clipped by 8 bases and J by 0 bases, with 10 bases between them. The chain joins TRBV2 to TRBJ1-1; D is undetermined. Sequencing was carried out using CD8+ T cells sorted from blood. The clonotype was recovered from an adult with rheumatoid arthritis. The chain's CDR3 is CASLGRLNTEAFF. As DNA, the CDR3 is TGTGCCAGCCTCGGACGTTTGAACACTGAAGCTTTCTTT.